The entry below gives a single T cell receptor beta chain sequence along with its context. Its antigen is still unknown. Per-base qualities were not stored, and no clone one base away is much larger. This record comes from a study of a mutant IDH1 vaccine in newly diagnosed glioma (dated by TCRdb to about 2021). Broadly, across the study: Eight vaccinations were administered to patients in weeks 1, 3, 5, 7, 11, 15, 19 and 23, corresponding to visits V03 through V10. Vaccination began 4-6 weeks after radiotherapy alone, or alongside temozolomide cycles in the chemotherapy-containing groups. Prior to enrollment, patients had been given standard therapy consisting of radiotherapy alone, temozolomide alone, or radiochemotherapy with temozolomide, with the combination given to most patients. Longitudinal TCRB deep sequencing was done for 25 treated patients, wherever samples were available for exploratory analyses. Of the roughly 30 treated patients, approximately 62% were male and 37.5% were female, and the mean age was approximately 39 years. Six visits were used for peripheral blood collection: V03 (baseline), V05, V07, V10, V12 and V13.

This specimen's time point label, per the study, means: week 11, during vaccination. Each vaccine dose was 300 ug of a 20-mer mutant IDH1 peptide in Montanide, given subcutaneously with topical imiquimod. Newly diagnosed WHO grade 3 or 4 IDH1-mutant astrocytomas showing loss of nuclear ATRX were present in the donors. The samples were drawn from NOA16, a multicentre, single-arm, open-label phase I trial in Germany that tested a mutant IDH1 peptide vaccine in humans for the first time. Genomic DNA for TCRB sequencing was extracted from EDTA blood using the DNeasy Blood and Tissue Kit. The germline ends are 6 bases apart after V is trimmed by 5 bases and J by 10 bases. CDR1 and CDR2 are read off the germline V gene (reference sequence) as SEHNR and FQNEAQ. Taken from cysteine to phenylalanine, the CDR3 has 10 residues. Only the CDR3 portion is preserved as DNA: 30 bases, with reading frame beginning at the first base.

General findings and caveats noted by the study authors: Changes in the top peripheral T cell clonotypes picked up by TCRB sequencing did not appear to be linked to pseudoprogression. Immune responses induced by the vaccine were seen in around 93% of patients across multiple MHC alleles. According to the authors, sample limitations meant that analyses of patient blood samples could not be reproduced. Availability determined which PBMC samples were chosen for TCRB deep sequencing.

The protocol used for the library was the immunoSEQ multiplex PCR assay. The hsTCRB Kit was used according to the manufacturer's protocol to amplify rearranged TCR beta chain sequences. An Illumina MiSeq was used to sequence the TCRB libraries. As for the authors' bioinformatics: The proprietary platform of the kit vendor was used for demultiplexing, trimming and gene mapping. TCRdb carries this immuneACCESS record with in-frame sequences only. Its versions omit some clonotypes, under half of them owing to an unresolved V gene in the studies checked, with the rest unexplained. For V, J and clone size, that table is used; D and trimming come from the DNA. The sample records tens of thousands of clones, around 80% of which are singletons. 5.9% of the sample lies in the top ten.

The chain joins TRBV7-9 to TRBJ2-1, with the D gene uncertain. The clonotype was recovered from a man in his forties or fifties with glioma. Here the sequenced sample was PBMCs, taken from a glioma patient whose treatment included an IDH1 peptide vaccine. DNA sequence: TGTGCCAGCAGCCTTACCGAGCAGTTCTTC. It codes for CASSLTEQFF.